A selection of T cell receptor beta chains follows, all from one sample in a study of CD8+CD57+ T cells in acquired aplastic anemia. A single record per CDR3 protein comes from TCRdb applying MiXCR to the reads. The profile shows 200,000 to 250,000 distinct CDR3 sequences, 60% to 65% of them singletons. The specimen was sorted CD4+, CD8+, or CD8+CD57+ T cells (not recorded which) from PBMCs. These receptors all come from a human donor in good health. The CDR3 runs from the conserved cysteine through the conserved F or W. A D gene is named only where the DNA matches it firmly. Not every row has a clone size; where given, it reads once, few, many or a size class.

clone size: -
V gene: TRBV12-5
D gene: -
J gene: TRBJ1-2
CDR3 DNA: TGTGCCTCGGCCCTTAGTAACTATGGCTACACCTTC
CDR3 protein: CASALSNYGYTF

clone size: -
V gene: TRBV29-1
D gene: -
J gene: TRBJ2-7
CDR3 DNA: TGCAGCGTTGAAGGGTTGGGCGGTGCGTACGAGCAGTACTTC
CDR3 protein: CSVEGLGGAYEQYF

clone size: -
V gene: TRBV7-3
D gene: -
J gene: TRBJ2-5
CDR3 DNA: TGTGCCAGCAGCGCCGAGGGGAGGGAGACCCAGTACTTC
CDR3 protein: CASSAEGRETQYF

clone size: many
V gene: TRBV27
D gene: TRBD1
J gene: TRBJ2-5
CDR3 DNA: TGTGCCAGCAGGACGGACAGGGTTCAAGAGACCCAGTACTTC
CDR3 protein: CASRTDRVQETQYF

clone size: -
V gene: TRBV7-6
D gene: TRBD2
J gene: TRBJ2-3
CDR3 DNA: TGTGCCAGCAGCTTAGCGGGGACTAGTTGGGATACGCAGTATTTT
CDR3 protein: CASSLAGTSWDTQYF

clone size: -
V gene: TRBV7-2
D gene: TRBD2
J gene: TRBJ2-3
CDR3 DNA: TGTGCCAGCAGCTCGGGACTAGCGGTGGATACGCAGTATTTT
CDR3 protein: CASSSGLAVDTQYF

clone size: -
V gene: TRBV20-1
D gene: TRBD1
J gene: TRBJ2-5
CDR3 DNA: TGCAGTGCCCGCCGGGGGACAGGGGAAGAGACCCAGTACTTC
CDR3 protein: CSARRGTGEETQYF

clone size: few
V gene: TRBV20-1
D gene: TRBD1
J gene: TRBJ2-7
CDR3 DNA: TGCAGTGCTAGAGATGGGACAGACATCTCCTACGAGCAGTACTTC
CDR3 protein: CSARDGTDISYEQYF

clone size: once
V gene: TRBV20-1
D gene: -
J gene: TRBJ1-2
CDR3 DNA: TGCAGTGCTAGCCTCACGTTGAGTGGGAACACCTTC
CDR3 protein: CSASLTLSGNTF

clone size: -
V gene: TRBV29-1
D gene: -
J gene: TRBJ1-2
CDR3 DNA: TGCAGCGTCAACGGGCCCAGCATAGGCTACACCTTC
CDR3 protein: CSVNGPSIGYTF

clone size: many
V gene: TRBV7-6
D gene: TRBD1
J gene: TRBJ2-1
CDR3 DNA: TGTGCCAGCAGCTTGGACAGGGGAGGGAATGAGCAGTTCTTC
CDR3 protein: CASSLDRGGNEQFF

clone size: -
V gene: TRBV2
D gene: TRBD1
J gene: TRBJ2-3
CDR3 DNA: TGTGCCAGCGACAAATTTGGGACAGGGGGGACTAGCACAGATACGCAGTATTTT
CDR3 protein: CASDKFGTGGTSTDTQYF

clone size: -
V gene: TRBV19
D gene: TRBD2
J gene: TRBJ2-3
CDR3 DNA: TGTGCCAGTAGTATTCCTAGCGGGGGGACCACAGATACGCAGTATTTT
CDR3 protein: CASSIPSGGTTDTQYF

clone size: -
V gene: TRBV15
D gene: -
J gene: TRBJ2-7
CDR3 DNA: TGTGCCACCAGCAGAGATCCAGCAGGGGTATACGAGCAGTACTTC
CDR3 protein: CATSRDPAGVYEQYF

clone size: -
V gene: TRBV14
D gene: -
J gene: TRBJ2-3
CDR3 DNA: TGTGCCAGCAGCCAGCAACAGGACACAGATACGCAGTATTTT
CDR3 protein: CASSQQQDTDTQYF

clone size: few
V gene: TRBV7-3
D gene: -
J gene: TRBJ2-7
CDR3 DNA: TGTGCCAGCAGCTTTGGGCAAGCCTACGAGCAGTACTTC
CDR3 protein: CASSFGQAYEQYF

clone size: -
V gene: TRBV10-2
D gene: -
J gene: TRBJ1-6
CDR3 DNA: TGCGCCAGCCGGGACTCTATTAATTCACCCCTCCACTTT
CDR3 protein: CASRDSINSPLHF

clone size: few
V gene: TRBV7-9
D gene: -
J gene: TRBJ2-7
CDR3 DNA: TGTGCCAGCAGCTTAGACGGGGCCTTGACGTACTTC
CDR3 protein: CASSLDGALTYF

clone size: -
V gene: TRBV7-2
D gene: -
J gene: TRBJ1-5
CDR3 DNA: TGTGCCAGCAGCTCATATAAGTCGGGCAATCAGCCCCAGCATTTT
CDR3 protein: CASSSYKSGNQPQHF

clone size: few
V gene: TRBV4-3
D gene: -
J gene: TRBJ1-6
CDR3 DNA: TGCGCCAGCAGCCAACTTGGGGATTCACCCCTCCACTTT
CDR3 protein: CASSQLGDSPLHF

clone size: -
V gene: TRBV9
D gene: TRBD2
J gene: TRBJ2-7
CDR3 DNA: TGTGCCAGCAGCGGCACTAGCGGGACCTCCGAGCAGTACTTC
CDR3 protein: CASSGTSGTSEQYF

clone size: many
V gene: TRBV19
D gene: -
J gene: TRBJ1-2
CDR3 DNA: TGTGCCAGTAGTATTACCGAGGACTATGGCTACACCTTC
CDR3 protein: CASSITEDYGYTF

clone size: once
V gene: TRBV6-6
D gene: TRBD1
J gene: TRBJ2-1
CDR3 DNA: TGTGCCAGCAGTTACGGACAGGGGACTCGGAGTGAGCAGTTCTTC
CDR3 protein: CASSYGQGTRSEQFF

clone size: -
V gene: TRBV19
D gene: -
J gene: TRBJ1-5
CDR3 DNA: TGTGCCAGTAGTGGGACGGACTCTGATCAGCCCCAGCATTTT
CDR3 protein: CASSGTDSDQPQHF

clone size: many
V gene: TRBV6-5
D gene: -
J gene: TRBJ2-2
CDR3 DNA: TGTGCCAGCAGTTACGGGCCGAACACCGGGGAGCTGTTTTTT
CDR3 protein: CASSYGPNTGELFF

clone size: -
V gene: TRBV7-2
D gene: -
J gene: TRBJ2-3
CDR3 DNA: TGTGCCAGCAGCCACGGGACTGATACGCAGTATTTT
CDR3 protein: CASSHGTDTQYF

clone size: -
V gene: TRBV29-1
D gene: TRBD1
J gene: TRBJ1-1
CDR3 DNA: TGCAGCCAAGGGACAGGGGGCTACAGGACTGAAGCTTTCTTT
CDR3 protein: CSQGTGGYRTEAFF

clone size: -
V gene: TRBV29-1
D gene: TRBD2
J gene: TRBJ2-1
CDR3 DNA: TGCAGCGCCGTAGGGAGGTTACTAGCGGGGGAGTACAATGAGCAGTTCTTC
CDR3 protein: CSAVGRLLAGEYNEQFF

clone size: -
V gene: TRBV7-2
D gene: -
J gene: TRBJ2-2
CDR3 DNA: TGTGCCAGCAGCCCCGGACTGTCCAGCGGGGAGCTGTTTTTT
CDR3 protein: CASSPGLSSGELFF

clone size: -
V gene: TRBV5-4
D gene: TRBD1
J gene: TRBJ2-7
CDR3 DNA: TGTGCCAGCAGCTTGGGGACAGGGTTTGGCGAGCAGTACTTC
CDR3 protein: CASSLGTGFGEQYF

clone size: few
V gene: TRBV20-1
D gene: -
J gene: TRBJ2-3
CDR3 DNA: TGCAGTGCTACCGCCACGACTACGACATTAACAGATACGCAGTATTTT
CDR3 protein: CSATATTTTLTDTQYF

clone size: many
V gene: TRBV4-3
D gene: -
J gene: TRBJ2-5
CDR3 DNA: TGCGCCAGCAGCGTGCGCCTAGGGATCGGCGAGACCCAGTACTTC
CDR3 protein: CASSVRLGIGETQYF

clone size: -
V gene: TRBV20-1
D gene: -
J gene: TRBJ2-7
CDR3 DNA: TGCAGTGCTAGTACCGGGACCTACGAGCAGTACTTC
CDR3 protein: CSASTGTYEQYF

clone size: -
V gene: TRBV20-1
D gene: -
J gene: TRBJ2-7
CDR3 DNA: TGCAGTGCTCCCGGAAAGCGGGCCTACGAGCAGTACTTC
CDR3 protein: CSAPGKRAYEQYF

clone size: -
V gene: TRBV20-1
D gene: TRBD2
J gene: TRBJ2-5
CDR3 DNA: TGCAGTGCTAGATACACTAGCGGGACGGGAGAGACCCAGTACTTC
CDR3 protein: CSARYTSGTGETQYF

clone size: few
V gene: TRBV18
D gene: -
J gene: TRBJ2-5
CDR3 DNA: TGTGCCAGCTCACCACCGGGGACTGCCCAAGAGACCCAGTACTTC
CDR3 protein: CASSPPGTAQETQYF

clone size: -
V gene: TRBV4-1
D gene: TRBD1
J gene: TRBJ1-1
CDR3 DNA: TGCGCCAGCAGCCAACTCTCGCTAATACAGGGGAGAGGGACTGAAGCTTTCTTT
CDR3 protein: CASSQLSLIQGRGTEAFF

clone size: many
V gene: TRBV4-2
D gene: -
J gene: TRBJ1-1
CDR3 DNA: TGTGCCAGCAGCCAAGGGGGGGTTGAAGCTTTCTTT
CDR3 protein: CASSQGGVEAFF

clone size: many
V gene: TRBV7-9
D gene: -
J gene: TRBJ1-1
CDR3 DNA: TGTGCCAGCAGCTTAGACAGGGTGAACACTGAAGCTTTCTTT
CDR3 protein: CASSLDRVNTEAFF

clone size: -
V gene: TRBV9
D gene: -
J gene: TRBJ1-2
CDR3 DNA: TGTGCCAGCAGCCCCGGGGCAGCTGATGGCTACACCTTC
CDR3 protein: CASSPGAADGYTF

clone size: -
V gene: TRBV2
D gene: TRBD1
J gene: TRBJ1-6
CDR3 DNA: TGTGCCAGCAGTGAATTTCAGGGGGCCAGATCACCCCTCCACTTT
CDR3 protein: CASSEFQGARSPLHF

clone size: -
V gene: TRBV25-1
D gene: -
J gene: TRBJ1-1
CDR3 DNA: TGTTCCAGCCGCGGGGGGACTGGTAGGTACACTGAAGCTTTCTTT
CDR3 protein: CSSRGGTGRYTEAFF

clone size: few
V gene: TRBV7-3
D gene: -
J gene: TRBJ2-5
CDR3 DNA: TGTGCCAGCAGCTTAAACAGGGAAGAGACCCAGTACTTC
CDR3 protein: CASSLNREETQYF

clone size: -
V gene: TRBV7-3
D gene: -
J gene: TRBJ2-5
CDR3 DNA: TGCGCCAGCAGCTTAGGAGCAGGGATCGAGACCCGGTACTTC
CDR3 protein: CASSLGAGIETRYF

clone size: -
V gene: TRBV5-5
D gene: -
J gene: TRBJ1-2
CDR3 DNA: TGTGCCAGCAGCCCCCTCGAGGGTAAGAACTATGGCTACACCTTC
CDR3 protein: CASSPLEGKNYGYTF

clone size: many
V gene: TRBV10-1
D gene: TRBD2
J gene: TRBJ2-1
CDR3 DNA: TGCGCCAGCAGTGGAAGGCTAGCGGGAGTCAATGAGCAGTTCTTC
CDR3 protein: CASSGRLAGVNEQFF

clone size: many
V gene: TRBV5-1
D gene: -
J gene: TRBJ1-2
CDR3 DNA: TGCGCCAGCAGCTGGGACATTCCTGGGGGCTATGGCTACACCTTC
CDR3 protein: CASSWDIPGGYGYTF

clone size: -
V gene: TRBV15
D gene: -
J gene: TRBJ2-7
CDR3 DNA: TGTGCCACCGCCCCCGGGACGGATTCCTACGAGCAGTACTTC
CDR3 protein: CATAPGTDSYEQYF

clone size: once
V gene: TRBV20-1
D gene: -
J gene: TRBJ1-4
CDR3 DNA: TGCAGTGCTAGAGGGGACACTAATGAAAAACTGTTTTTT
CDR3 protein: CSARGDTNEKLFF

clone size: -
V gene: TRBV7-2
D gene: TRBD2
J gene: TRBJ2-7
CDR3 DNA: TGTGCCAGCAGCTTACGGGGAGGGCGGGGCGCGGCCGCCTACGAGCAGTACTTC
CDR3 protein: CASSLRGGRGAAAYEQYF

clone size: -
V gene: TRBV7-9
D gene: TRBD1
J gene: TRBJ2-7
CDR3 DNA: TGTGCCAGCAGCTTAATGGGACAGGGGCAGGGGGAGCAGTACTTC
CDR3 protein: CASSLMGQGQGEQYF

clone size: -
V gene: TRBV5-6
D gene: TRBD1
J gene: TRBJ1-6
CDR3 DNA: TGTGCCAGCAGCTTGGCCGGGACAGGCCCCTCACCCCTCCACTTT
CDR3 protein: CASSLAGTGPSPLHF

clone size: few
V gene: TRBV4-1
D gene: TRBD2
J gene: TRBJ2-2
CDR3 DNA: TGCGCCAGCAGCCAGCTCGCGGGACTAGCAGACACCGGGGAGCTGTTTTTT
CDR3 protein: CASSQLAGLADTGELFF

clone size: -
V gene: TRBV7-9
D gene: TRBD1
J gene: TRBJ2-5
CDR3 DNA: TGTGCCAGTCAAGACGGTTTTAGGGGCAGGGGGAATCGAGAGACCCAGTACTTC
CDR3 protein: CASQDGFRGRGNRETQYF

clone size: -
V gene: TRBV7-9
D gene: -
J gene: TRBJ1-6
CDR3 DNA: TGTGCCAGCAGCTTAGGAGGGATCAATTCACCCCTCCACTTT
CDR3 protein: CASSLGGINSPLHF

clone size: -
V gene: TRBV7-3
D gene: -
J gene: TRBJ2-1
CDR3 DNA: TGTGCCAGCAGCCCCTACGACAGGTATGATGAGCAGTTCTTC
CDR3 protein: CASSPYDRYDEQFF

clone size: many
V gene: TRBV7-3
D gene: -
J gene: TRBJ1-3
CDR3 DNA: TGTGCCAGCAGCTCCGACAGTCACTCTGGAAACACCATATATTTT
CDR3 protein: CASSSDSHSGNTIYF

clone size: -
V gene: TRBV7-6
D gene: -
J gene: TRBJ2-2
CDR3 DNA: TGTGCCAGCAGCTTCCCCACAGGGTGGGAGCTGTTTTTT
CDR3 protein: CASSFPTGWELFF

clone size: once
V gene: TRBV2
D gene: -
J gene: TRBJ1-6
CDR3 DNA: TGTGCCAGCAGTGAAGCGCCGGGGACACCCTTGGGTTCCCTCCACTTT
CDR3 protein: CASSEAPGTPLGSLHF